These 23 T cell receptor beta chains originate from one sample sequenced in a study of shared clonotypes between healthy human individuals. Repertoires were generated with immunoSEQ multiplex PCR, while TCRdb's copy carries only in-frame clones and drops some. There are fewer than 1.6 million clones in the sample; 98% occur only once, and roughly 0.35% lies in the top ten. What was sequenced was naive CD4+ T cells sorted from blood. The sample's subset: CD45RA+ positively selected. The receptors derive from a young man in good health.

This chain uses TRBV5-8 with TRBJ2-5; tentatively, D is TRBD2 (5 bases). Germline values: CDR1 SGHTS, CDR2 YDEGEE. The V and J ends lost 0 bases and 7 bases respectively, with 10 bases between them. This CDR3 is built from 13 residues. The CDR3 DNA sequence: TGTGCCAGCAGCTTGGGGAGGTCGGGGACCCAGTACTTC. This sequence encodes CASSLGRSGTQYF.

Notes on this clone: The same CDR3 arises from other DNA sequences in this sample as well. The V and J genes are TRBV6-1 and TRBJ2-3; 7 bases are a match to TRBD2. The CDR3 spans 14 residues. The V and J ends lost 4 bases and 3 bases, in that order; junction bases with no gene match: 4. Germline V CDR1 and CDR2: MNHNS, SASEGT. DNA of the CDR3: TGTGCCAGCAGTGCTACGGGGGGAACAGATACGCAGTATTTT. Its protein is CASSATGGTDTQYF.

CDR3 nucleotide sequence: TGTGCCAGCAGTTTAGGGACAGTGACCTACGAGCAGTACTTC. Encoded protein: CASSLGTVTYEQYF. The chain recombines TRBV28 with TRBJ2-7; 7 positions match TRBD1. Germline V gene sequence: CDR1 MDHEN, CDR2 SYDVKM. The ends lost 2 bases at V and 2 bases at J; junction bases unmatched: 3. The CDR3 covers 14 residues.

The V call is TRBV29-1, the J call TRBJ2-7; no clear D. This CDR3 region has 11 residues. Germline CDR1 is SQVTM and CDR2 is ANQGSEA. Deletions cut 6 bases from V and 0 bases from J, with 6 bases between. CDR3 bases: TGCAGCGTGGGGTTCTCCTACGAGCAGTACTTC. Encoded protein: CSVGFSYEQYF.

The rearrangement links TRBV7-2 to TRBJ1-1, with 7 bases identical to TRBD1. The length of the CDR3 is 16 residues. V shed 4 bases, J shed 0 bases, and the junction held 8 bases outside the gene matches. Germline values: CDR1 SGHTA, CDR2 FQGNSA. The CDR3 nucleotides read TGTGCCAGCAGCTCCCAACTGGGACAGTTGAACACTGAAGCTTTCTTT. Its translation: CASSSQLGQLNTEAFF.

The rearrangement joins TRBV27 to TRBJ2-6; TRBD1 matches at 9 bases. The ends lost 3 bases at V and 1 base at J; junction bases unmatched: 1. The germline V gene encodes CDR1 MNHEY and CDR2 SMNVEV (reference sequence). CDR3 length equals 16 residues. For the CDR3, the DNA is TGTGCCAGCAGTTTCGGGACAGGGTCTGGGGCCAACGTCCTGACTTTC. Protein sequence: CASSFGTGSGANVLTF.

The chain couples TRBV9 to TRBJ2-5; 7 bases are shared with TRBD1. CDR1 SGDLS and CDR2 YYNGEE come from the germline V gene. The CDR3 extends over 18 amino acids. Germline trimming cut 0 bases from V and 3 bases from J; bases unmatched to any gene: 14. The CDR3 sequence: CASSVAIPGQQLKETQYF. CDR3 nucleotides: TGTGCCAGCAGCGTAGCGATTCCGGGACAGCAACTAAAAGAGACCCAGTACTTC. Complete variable domain (other parts from reference TRBV9 and TRBJ2-5): DSGVTQTPKHLITATGQRVTLRCSPRSGDLSVYWYQQSLDQGLQFLIQYYNGEERAKGNILERFSAQQFPDLHSELNLSSLELGDSALYFCASSVAIPGQQLKETQYFGPGTRLLVL.

CDR3 sequence: CASSLEANEQFF. In DNA form, the CDR3 reads TGCGCCAGCAGCCTAGAAGCCAATGAGCAGTTCTTC. The V call is TRBV4-1, the J call TRBJ2-1; no clear D gene. V lost 4 bases to trimming and J lost 6 bases, with 7 bases between them. Germline V gene lookup returns CDR1 MGHRA and CDR2 YSYEKL. The CDR3 has 12 residues.

Regarding this clone: Other DNA sequences within the sample encode an identical CDR3. The chain uses TRBV5-1 and TRBJ2-7; 8 nucleotides match TRBD1. With V trimmed by 5 bases and J by 5 bases, 6 bases remained unmatched. CDR1 and CDR2 (germline): SGHRS, YFSETQ. This CDR3 is built from 13 residues. CDR3 DNA: TGCGCCAGCAGTGCACAGGGGGTCGACGAGCAGTACTTC. Protein: CASSAQGVDEQYF.

The V gene is TRBV9, the J gene TRBJ2-1, with TRBD2 matching 9 bases. V lost 2 bases and J lost 4; bases outside the gene matches: 10. Germline V gene data show CDR1 as SGDLS and CDR2 as YYNGEE. This CDR3 has 17 amino acids. CDR3 in amino acids: CASSVTGAGGSYNEQFF. CDR3 coding DNA: TGTGCCAGCAGCGTGACCGGGGCGGGAGGGTCTTACAATGAGCAGTTCTTC.

As to this clone: Mismatch with germline at one junction end may stem from a read error. The rearrangement uses TRBV15 and TRBJ2-7; tentative D call: TRBD2 (5 bases). Per the germline V gene, CDR1 is LNHNV and CDR2 is YYDKDF (reference sequence). This CDR3 comprises 13 residues. This chain's CDR3 is CATSRSPGLGLGF. The CDR3 nucleotides read TGTGCCACCAGCAGATCGCCTGGACTGGGTTTAGGCTTC.

In regard to this clone: Other DNA variants within this sample encode the same CDR3. J is TRBJ2-1 and V is TRBV11-2, with D possibly being TRBD1 or TRBD2 (5 bases each). Germline CDR1 and CDR2: SGHAT and FQNNGV. The CDR3 sequence is 14 residues long. Trimming took 0 bases from V and 4 from J, leaving 7 bases between them. The CDR3 sequence is CASSLEGRYNEQFF. For the CDR3, the DNA is TGTGCCAGCAGCTTAGAGGGACGATACAATGAGCAGTTCTTC.

This chain joins TRBV5-1 and TRBJ2-7, with TRBD2 matching 11 bases. Germline V gene lookup returns CDR1 SGHRS and CDR2 YFSETQ. V was clipped by 2 bases and J by 3 bases; unmatched bases: 22. The CDR3 sequence is 21 residues long. CDR3 residues: CASSFVKNPGLAANKGYEQYF. The CDR3, as DNA: TGCGCCAGCAGCTTCGTTAAAAACCCGGGACTAGCGGCGAATAAAGGCTACGAGCAGTACTTC.

The chain carries TRBV25-1 and TRBJ2-5; D gene ambiguous. The V end was cut by 2 bases, the J end by 6 bases, with 7 bases between. This CDR3 is built from 12 residues. The germline V gene has CDR1 MGHDK and CDR2 SYGVNS. CDR3 sequence reads: CASSEPLKTQYF. CDR3 nucleotide sequence: TGTGCCAGCAGTGAACCCCTCAAGACCCAGTACTTC.

The chain combines TRBV7-2 with TRBJ2-1; TRBD2 matches 8 bases. CDR1 SGHTA and CDR2 FQGNSA come from the germline V gene. CDR3 size: 16 residues. V dropped 5 bases and J dropped 2; count of bases not matched to a gene: 8. The CDR3 DNA sequence: TGTGCCAGCAGCCTCTCATCGGGAGGGCCCTACAATGAGCAGTTCTTC. Translation: CASSLSSGGPYNEQFF.

V and J are TRBV25-1 and TRBJ2-1, with 9 nucleotides matching TRBD1. Germline CDR1 and CDR2: MGHDK and SYGVNS. The CDR3 covers 15 residues. With 4 bases clipped from V and 6 bases from J, the junction kept 7 bases outside the gene matches. The CDR3 is CASSVTGGISNEQFF. As DNA, the CDR3 is TGTGCCAGCAGTGTGACAGGGGGGATTTCCAATGAGCAGTTCTTC.

A word on this clone: Other DNA sequences in the sample encode the same CDR3. V and J are TRBV19 and TRBJ2-3; D not resolved. The CDR3 totals 12 residues. V was shortened by 9 bases and J by 0 bases, with 7 bases between the two germline ends. The V gene's germline CDR1 is LNHDA and CDR2 SQIVND (reference sequence). The CDR3 region is CASSASTDTQYF. CDR3 sequence (DNA): TGTGCCAGCTCCGCAAGCACAGATACGCAGTATTTT. Combining the CDR3 with reference TRBV19 and TRBJ2-3 gives the whole variable domain DGGITQSPKYLFRKEGQNVTLSCEQNLNHDAMYWYRQDPGQGLRLIYYSQIVNDFQKGDIAEGYSVSREKKESFPLTVTSAQKNPTAFYLCASSASTDTQYFGPGTRLTVL.

The chain joins TRBV7-9 to TRBJ2-7; TRBD2 agrees at 10 bases. Germline CDR1 and CDR2: SEHNR and FQNEAQ (reference sequence). V lost 0 bases to trimming and J lost 4 bases; unmatched junction nucleotides: 3. CDR3 length: 15 residues. As DNA, the CDR3 is TGTGCCAGCAGCTTAGCTAGCGGGAGGTCATACGAGCAGTACTTC. It is translated as CASSLASGRSYEQYF.

Turning to this clone: Other DNA sequences within the sample encode an identical CDR3. The chain links TRBV20-1 to TRBJ2-1; D call uncertain. The CDR3 sequence is 10 residues long. The V end was cut by 0 bases, the J end by 10 bases, with 4 bases between. CDR1 is DFQATT, CDR2 SNEGSKA, per germline (reference sequence). This chain's CDR3 is CSARDNEQFF. DNA for the CDR3: TGCAGTGCTAGAGATAACGAGCAGTTCTTC.

The chain joins TRBV18 to TRBJ2-1; TRBD2 matches 12 bases. Germline V gene lookup returns CDR1 KGHSH and CDR2 LQKENI. This CDR3 is built from 16 residues. V was pared by 0 bases and J by 8 bases, with 5 bases of the junction left unmatched. This CDR3 is CASSPPLAGGKDEQFF. In nucleotides, the CDR3 is TGTGCCAGCTCACCACCCCTAGCGGGAGGGAAGGATGAGCAGTTCTTC.

This chain joins TRBV7-2 and TRBJ2-1; weak D call: TRBD2 (6 bases). CDR1 SGHTA and CDR2 FQGNSA come from the germline V gene. V lost 5 bases, J lost 3 bases, and 17 bases lay in between. The CDR3 has 16 amino acids. The CDR3 loop reads CASSVSSGRVYNEQFF. CDR3 nucleotides: TGTGCCAGCAGCGTATCGAGCGGGCGGGTCTACAATGAGCAGTTCTTC.

The V gene is TRBV5-1, the J gene TRBJ1-5; TRBD1 matches 9 bases. The CDR3 is 16 residues long. CDR1 is SGHRS and CDR2 is YFSETQ in the germline V gene. V lost 1 base and J lost 2; bases outside the gene matches: 4. The CDR3 region is CASSLQRDRGNQPQHF. In nucleotides, the CDR3 is TGCGCCAGCAGCTTGCAAAGGGACAGGGGCAATCAGCCCCAGCATTTT.

The chain has TRBV7-8 and TRBJ2-7, with a possible D match to TRBD2 (6 bases). The V end lost 5 bases, the J end lost 6 bases, and 11 bases lay between the germline ends. Germline CDR1 is SGHVS and CDR2 is FQNEAQ. The CDR3 has 12 amino acids. This chain's CDR3 is CASSPRGLEQYF. The CDR3 nucleotides read TGTGCCAGCAGCCCGCGGGGTCTCGAGCAGTACTTC.